This T cell receptor beta chain is from a study of T-cell reconstitution after alpha-beta-depleted transplantation in children. The ends were cut back, 5 bases at V and 4 bases at J, with 12 bases in the middle. CDR1 is SGHTA, CDR2 FQGNSA, per germline. This CDR3 is 14 amino acids long. Unique molecular identifiers were built into the TCRbeta library. A single record per CDR3 protein comes from TCRdb applying MiXCR to the PCR reads. In the table there are 350,000 to 500,000 distinct CDR3 sequences, approximately 42% of which are singletons. The sequences come from PBMCs, collected before TCRalphabeta/CD19-depleted stem cell transplant. This receptor was identified in a girl aged 2-10 years with aplastic anemia, due to receive a stem cell transplant. V gene TRBV7-2 combines with J gene TRBJ1-5; D remains ambiguous. The CDR3 is CASSGVRKNQPQHF. Here the CDR3 DNA reads TGTGCCAGCAGCGGGGTAAGGAAAAATCAGCCCCAGCATTTT.